A selection of T cell receptor beta chains follows, all from one sample in a study of T cells in Graves' hyperthyroidism and ophthalmopathy. TCRdb itself ran the multiplex PCR reads through MiXCR, one entry per CDR3 protein. This table holds under 250,000 distinct CDR3 sequences, around 16% found once. The source material was blood. The receptor set was obtained from a woman aged 45-60 years with Graves' hyperthyroidism. The CDR3 runs from the conserved cysteine through the conserved F or W. The order of the fields is clone size, V gene, D gene, J gene, CDR3 DNA, CDR3 protein. The D gene is left open where the match is weak. Clone size, where shown, is once, few, many, or a class for clones that have expanded.

abundance: many; v_gene: TRBV6-1; d_gene: TRBD2; j_gene: TRBJ2-7; CDR3nt: TGTGCCAGCAGTGAACCGGGGGGGCCCATCACGTCCGAGCAGTACTTC; CDR3aa: CASSEPGGPITSEQYF
abundance: many; v_gene: TRBV27; d_gene: TRBD2; j_gene: TRBJ2-1; CDR3nt: TGTGCCAGCACCCTCCGGATGTTGGTAGCGGGAGGCTCCTACAATGAGCAGTTCTTC; CDR3aa: CASTLRMLVAGGSYNEQFF
abundance: few; v_gene: TRBV12-3/TRBV12-4; d_gene: .; j_gene: TRBJ1-4; CDR3nt: TGTGCCAGCAGTTCCGGAACCTGGGGGTATGAAAAACTGTTTTTT; CDR3aa: CASSSGTWGYEKLFF
abundance: .; v_gene: TRBV14; d_gene: .; j_gene: TRBJ2-1; CDR3nt: TGTGCCAGCAGCCCCCAGGGGGGCAATGAGCAGTTCTTC; CDR3aa: CASSPQGGNEQFF
abundance: many; v_gene: TRBV13; d_gene: TRBD1; j_gene: TRBJ1-2; CDR3nt: TGTGCCAGCAGCGGACCGGGACAGGGGAGCCCCTATGGCTACACCTTC; CDR3aa: CASSGPGQGSPYGYTF
abundance: many; v_gene: TRBV2; d_gene: .; j_gene: TRBJ1-5; CDR3nt: TGTGCCAGCAGTGAAGCGCCCGGACAGCCCCAGCATTTT; CDR3aa: CASSEAPGQPQHF
abundance: many; v_gene: TRBV20-1; d_gene: .; j_gene: TRBJ2-7; CDR3nt: TGCAGTGCAACGGACCCGGGACCCTACGAGCAGTACTTC; CDR3aa: CSATDPGPYEQYF
abundance: few; v_gene: TRBV9; d_gene: .; j_gene: TRBJ2-7; CDR3nt: TGTGCCAGCGGGGAGGGCGGGACAACCTACGAGCAGTACTTC; CDR3aa: CASGEGGTTYEQYF
abundance: many; v_gene: TRBV30; d_gene: TRBD1; j_gene: TRBJ2-7; CDR3nt: TGTGCCTGGGAAACCCGAGGGGGCTCCCCCTACGAGCAGTACTTC; CDR3aa: CAWETRGGSPYEQYF
abundance: many; v_gene: TRBV6-1; d_gene: .; j_gene: TRBJ1-2; CDR3nt: TGTGCCAGCAGCCCTCCGGGACGTCGAACTCCTAACTATGGCTACACCTTC; CDR3aa: CASSPPGRRTPNYGYTF
abundance: .; v_gene: TRBV6-1; d_gene: .; j_gene: TRBJ1-5; CDR3nt: TGTGCCAGCAGACACGGCAGATCTCAGCCCCAGCATTTT; CDR3aa: CASRHGRSQPQHF
abundance: few; v_gene: TRBV19; d_gene: .; j_gene: TRBJ2-1; CDR3nt: TGTGCCAGTAGTGCAGGGGCGGCCTCCGCGGGAAGGTACAATGAGCAGTTCTTC; CDR3aa: CASSAGAASAGRYNEQFF
abundance: .; v_gene: TRBV7-6; d_gene: .; j_gene: TRBJ1-2; CDR3nt: TGTGCCAGCAGCTACTTTCCCAGGGACGAGGACTATGGCTACACCTTC; CDR3aa: CASSYFPRDEDYGYTF
abundance: many; v_gene: TRBV19; d_gene: TRBD1; j_gene: TRBJ1-5; CDR3nt: TGTGCCAGTAGTATTTCCCGGGACAGGTTCGATAGCAATCAGCCCCAGCATTTT; CDR3aa: CASSISRDRFDSNQPQHF
abundance: many; v_gene: TRBV20-1; d_gene: TRBD2; j_gene: TRBJ2-7; CDR3nt: TGCAGTGCTAGCATGGGACTAGCGGATTTCTCCTACGAGCAGTACTTC; CDR3aa: CSASMGLADFSYEQYF
abundance: .; v_gene: TRBV7-3; d_gene: .; j_gene: TRBJ2-7; CDR3nt: TGTGCCAGCAGCTTATTAGGACAGCCAAACTACGAGCAGTACTTC; CDR3aa: CASSLLGQPNYEQYF
abundance: many; v_gene: TRBV27; d_gene: TRBD2; j_gene: TRBJ2-7; CDR3nt: TGTGCCAGCAGTTTACTAGCGGGAGGGTCCGAGCAGTACTTC; CDR3aa: CASSLLAGGSEQYF
abundance: many; v_gene: TRBV10-1; d_gene: .; j_gene: TRBJ2-1; CDR3nt: TGCGCCAGCAGTACAGGGATCTACAATGAGCAGTTCTTC; CDR3aa: CASSTGIYNEQFF
abundance: .; v_gene: TRBV30; d_gene: .; j_gene: TRBJ2-7; CDR3nt: TGTGCCTGGAGTATAGGTAGCTTCAACGAGCAGTACTTC; CDR3aa: CAWSIGSFNEQYF
abundance: many; v_gene: TRBV9; d_gene: .; j_gene: TRBJ2-5; CDR3nt: TGTGCCAGCAGCGAGACGGACGGACTAAGGGAGACCCAGTACTTC; CDR3aa: CASSETDGLRETQYF
abundance: .; v_gene: TRBV28; d_gene: .; j_gene: TRBJ1-5; CDR3nt: TGTGCCAGCAGTTTTGGCGGACAGCTCAATCAGCCCCAGCATTTT; CDR3aa: CASSFGGQLNQPQHF
abundance: few; v_gene: TRBV3-1; d_gene: TRBD1; j_gene: TRBJ2-7; CDR3nt: TGTGCCAGCACTCAATACAGGGGGACGGGCGAGCAGTACTTC; CDR3aa: CASTQYRGTGEQYF
abundance: few; v_gene: TRBV7-2; d_gene: TRBD2; j_gene: TRBJ2-1; CDR3nt: TGTGCCAGCAGCTTATGGGGGACTAGCGGGAGGAGTGGCGGCGATGAGCAGTTCTTC; CDR3aa: CASSLWGTSGRSGGDEQFF
abundance: many; v_gene: TRBV6-1; d_gene: .; j_gene: TRBJ2-2; CDR3nt: TGTGCCAGCACCACGGGTGGCACCGGGGAGCTGTTTTTT; CDR3aa: CASTTGGTGELFF
abundance: .; v_gene: TRBV28; d_gene: TRBD2; j_gene: TRBJ2-5; CDR3nt: TGTGCCAGCAGCGGACTAGCGAGAGTAGAGACCCAGTACTTC; CDR3aa: CASSGLARVETQYF
abundance: many; v_gene: TRBV7-9; d_gene: .; j_gene: TRBJ2-7; CDR3nt: TGTGCCAGCAGCTTAGGTACAGTTTCCTACGAGCAGTACTTC; CDR3aa: CASSLGTVSYEQYF
abundance: .; v_gene: TRBV20-1; d_gene: TRBD1; j_gene: TRBJ1-2; CDR3nt: TGCAGTGCTAGAGTCCCCGACAGGGGGAACTATGGCTACACCTTC; CDR3aa: CSARVPDRGNYGYTF
abundance: many; v_gene: TRBV20-1; d_gene: TRBD1; j_gene: TRBJ2-7; CDR3nt: TGCAGTGCTAGCACCGCCTCAGGGGGCGCGGCCTCCGAGCAGTACTTC; CDR3aa: CSASTASGGAASEQYF
abundance: .; v_gene: TRBV7-2; d_gene: TRBD2; j_gene: TRBJ2-5; CDR3nt: TGTGCCAGCAGCCCGGTGGGGGGGTCAGAGACCCAGTACTTC; CDR3aa: CASSPVGGSETQYF